The 24 T cell receptor beta chains below were found in one sample sequenced in a study of blood T cell repertoires in COVID-19. Libraries were prepared by immunoSEQ multiplex PCR; TCRdb keeps only in-frame clonotypes and omits some of them. The sample lists approximately 50,000 clones, 80% to 90% occurring once. The sequenced sample was peripheral blood. The receptor set was obtained from a man aged 50 to 60 with active COVID-19.

V and J are TRBV4-1 and TRBJ2-7; possibly TRBD2 for D (5 bases). Germline V gene lookup returns CDR1 MGHRA and CDR2 YSYEKL. This CDR3 is built from 15 residues. V was trimmed by 1 base and J by 2 bases, leaving 12 bases between them. The CDR3 bases are TGCGCCAGCAGCCAAGGGGAGACTCTAGCCTACGAGCAGTACTTC. Translation: CASSQGETLAYEQYF.

In its sample, this clone was seen once. The chain joins TRBV2 to TRBJ1-5, with D possibly being TRBD1 (5 bases). Germline loops: CDR1 SNHLY, CDR2 FYNNEI. The V gene lost 2 bases and the J gene lost 0 bases, with 11 bases spanning the gap. The CDR3 extends over 16 amino acids. CDR3 region: CASSETGRYSNQPQHF. CDR3 in DNA: TGTGCCAGCAGTGAAACAGGTAGATATAGCAATCAGCCCCAGCATTTT.

For the CDR3, the DNA is TGCGCCAGCAGCTTGGAACAGGGTCCCTCTGGAAACACCATATATTTT. Translation gives CASSLEQGPSGNTIYF. The rearrangement joins TRBV5-1 to TRBJ1-3; the D gene is possibly TRBD1 (6 bases). The V and J ends lost 0 bases and 0 bases respectively, with 10 bases between them. The CDR3 has 16 amino acids. Germline lookup yields CDR1 SGHRS and CDR2 YFSETQ.

A word on this clone: One end of the junction fails to match germline, which may point to a read error. The J gene is TRBJ1-1, the V gene TRBV12-3 or TRBV12-4; no clear D gene. The CDR3 contains 12 residues. CDR3: CASWSRHTEAFF. CDR3 nucleotide sequence: TGTGCCAGCTGGAGCCGTCACACCGAAGCTTTCTTT.

The J gene is TRBJ1-1, the V gene TRBV6-6; D remains unclear. This CDR3 has 11 residues. Germline lookup yields CDR1 MNHNY and CDR2 SVGAGI (reference sequence). V shed 8 bases and J shed 5 bases, with 9 bases lying between them. The CDR3 nucleotides are TGTGCCAGCCTCTACGGTACTGAAGCTTTCTTT. Residues: CASLYGTEAFF.

The chain is built from TRBV10-1 and TRBJ2-1; 9 positions agree with TRBD2. The CDR3 loop spans 14 amino acids. Trimming took 2 bases from V and 9 from J; bases not matched to a gene: 5. From germline, CDR1 is WNHNN and CDR2 SYGVQD (reference sequence). This CDR3 is CASSETSGSLEQFF. DNA of the CDR3: TGCGCCAGCAGTGAGACTAGCGGGTCGCTTGAGCAGTTCTTC.

V usage is TRBV5-5 and J usage is TRBJ1-4, with 9 bases that match TRBD1. The CDR3 is 17 amino acids. Trimming at V came to 4 bases and at J to 3 bases, leaving 10 bases not matched to a gene. Germline values: CDR1 SGHKS, CDR2 YYEKEE (reference sequence). CDR3: CASSATPRTGANEKLFF. The CDR3 nucleotides are TGTGCCAGCAGCGCCACGCCTAGGACAGGGGCTAATGAAAAACTGTTTTTT. The variable domain in full, completed from reference TRBV5-5 and TRBJ1-4, reads DAGVTQSPTHLIKTRGQQVTLRCSPISGHKSVSWYQQVLGQGPQFIFQYYEKEERGRGNFPDRFSARQFPNYSSELNVNALLLGDSALYLCASSATPRTGANEKLFFGSGTQLSVL.

The gene calls are TRBV5-1 and TRBJ1-6, with a weak D call TRBD1 (6 bases). The CDR3 is 15 residues long. Trimming left V 4 bases short and J 6 bases short, with 14 bases between. From germline, CDR1 is SGHRS and CDR2 YFSETQ. CDR3 sequence: CASSAQGLSNSPLHF. The CDR3 region has the DNA TGCGCCAGCAGCGCTCAGGGGTTGAGTAATTCACCCCTCCACTTT.

The V gene is TRBV9, the J gene TRBJ1-1; D perhaps matches TRBD1 (6 bases). CDR1 SGDLS and CDR2 YYNGEE come from the germline V gene. V was pared by 3 bases and J by 3 bases, with 12 bases between. The CDR3 covers 14 residues. The CDR3 loop is CASSARTDYTEAFF. Here the CDR3 DNA reads TGTGCCAGCAGCGCAAGGACAGACTACACTGAAGCTTTCTTT.

The chain couples TRBV7-9 to TRBJ2-7; TRBD2 might be the D (5 bases). Trimming took 5 bases from V and 12 from J, leaving 14 bases between them. The CDR3 is made up of 11 amino acids. From germline, CDR1 is SEHNR and CDR2 FQNEAQ (reference sequence). CDR3 protein: CASSQKLGSYF. The CDR3, as DNA: TGTGCCAGCAGCCAAAAACTAGGTTCGTACTTC.

This clone has only a few counts. The chain uses TRBV7-9 and TRBJ1-4; D ambiguous. CDR3 length: 15 amino acids. Per the germline V gene, CDR1 is SEHNR and CDR2 is FQNEAQ (reference sequence). The germline V and J ends were trimmed by 5 bases and 8 bases, with 18 bases remaining between them. The CDR3: CASSPKIRIGEKLFF. The CDR3 region has the DNA TGTGCCAGCAGCCCAAAGATAAGGATCGGGGAAAAACTGTTTTTT. The complete variable domain, with remaining parts taken from reference TRBV7-9 and TRBJ1-4, reads DTGVSQNPRHKITKRGQNVTFRCDPISEHNRLYWYRQTLGQGPEFLTYFQNEAQLEKSRLLSDRFSAERPKGSFSTLEIQRTEQGDSAMYLCASSPKIRIGEKLFFGSGTQLSVL.

The genes are TRBV2 and TRBJ1-5; 9 positions match TRBD1. Germline assignment: CDR1 SNHLY and CDR2 FYNNEI. V lost 3 bases to trimming and J lost 7 bases; unmatched junction nucleotides: 13. The CDR3 has 17 amino acids. The CDR3: CASSDTGGSSRAQPQHF. The CDR3 DNA follows: TGTGCCAGCAGTGATACAGGGGGCTCCTCCCGGGCACAGCCCCAGCATTTT.

The chain couples TRBV7-9 to TRBJ2-1; no reliable D call. Germline-derived CDR1 and CDR2 are SEHNR and FQNEAQ (reference sequence). V was cut by 8 bases and J by 8 bases, with 7 bases left in between. The CDR3 consists of 10 residues. In nucleotides, the CDR3 is TGTGCCAGCTCTAAGCATGAGCAGTTCTTC. This sequence encodes CASSKHEQFF.

The chain combines TRBV4-2 with TRBJ2-3; 13 bases map to TRBD2. V shed 1 base and J 4 bases; nucleotides not matched to a gene: 11. Germline CDR1 and CDR2: LGHNA and YNFKEQ. The CDR3 runs to 19 residues. The CDR3 loop reads CASSQGPGTSGVLPDTQYF. The DNA of the CDR3 is TGTGCCAGCAGCCAAGGCCCCGGGACTAGCGGGGTTCTCCCAGATACGCAGTATTTT.

The rearrangement joins TRBV12-2 to TRBJ2-7; the table's D call, TRBD1, has no DNA check behind it. TRBV12-2 is annotated as a pseudogene. The CDR3 contains 14 residues. The CDR3 loop is CASYQPQGSYEQYF. The CDR3 nucleotides read TGTGCAAGCTACCAGCCACAGGGTAGCTACGAGCAGTACTTC.

The chain combines TRBV6-6 with TRBJ2-3, with 7 bases that match TRBD2. J was trimmed by 4 bases and V by 6 bases; bases with no gene match: 7. The CDR3 consists of 14 residues. CDR1 is MNHNY and CDR2 is SVGAGI in the germline V gene (reference sequence). Here the CDR3 DNA reads TGTGCCAGCAGCCCGAGACTAGCCGCAGATACGCAGTATTTT. Its protein product is CASSPRLAADTQYF.

The J gene is TRBJ2-3, the V gene TRBV30; 9 bases align to TRBD1. Losses at the gene ends were 1 base for V and 3 bases for J; bases not matched to a gene: 5. Germline values: CDR1 GTSNPN, CDR2 SVGIG (reference sequence). CDR3 size: 15 residues. This CDR3 reads CAWSGGTGITDTQYF. Here the CDR3 DNA reads TGTGCCTGGAGTGGCGGGACAGGGATAACAGATACGCAGTATTTT.

The V gene is TRBV21-1, the J gene TRBJ1-2; TRBD1 is the table's D call, not checked against the DNA. TRBV21-1 is a pseudogene. This CDR3 is built from 19 residues. CDR3 region: CASSTSREIRGRRQPGYTF. The CDR3 nucleotides are TGTGCCAGCAGCACCTCGCGAGAGATCAGGGGGCGGAGGCAACCTGGCTACACCTTC.

The chain is built from TRBV2 and TRBJ2-1, with a weak D call TRBD1 (6 bases). The germline gives CDR1 SNHLY, CDR2 FYNNEI. The CDR3 runs 15 residues. Trimming left V 6 bases short and J 6 bases short, with 18 bases between. This chain's CDR3 is CASRPNPDSINEQFF. The DNA for the CDR3 is TGTGCCAGCAGGCCCAACCCGGACAGTATCAATGAGCAGTTCTTC.

The chain joins TRBV7-2 to TRBJ1-6, with a tentative D call TRBD1 (5 bases). This CDR3 is built from 16 residues. Trimming left V 1 base short and J 7 bases short, with 14 bases between. Germline V gene sequence: CDR1 SGHTA, CDR2 FQGNSA. The CDR3 loop is CASSLVARGKNSPLHF. The CDR3 DNA reads TGTGCCAGCAGCTTAGTAGCCCGGGGGAAGAATTCACCCCTCCACTTT.

This chain joins TRBV15 and TRBJ2-5, with D perhaps matching TRBD2 (5 bases). Looked up from germline, CDR1 is LNHNV and CDR2 is YYDKDF (reference sequence). CDR3 length: 12 residues. V lost 0 bases and J 11 bases, leaving 10 bases between the germline ends. CDR3: CATSRDGERQYF. The CDR3 coding sequence is TGTGCCACCAGCAGAGATGGGGAGCGGCAGTACTTC.

This clone was seen only once. V is TRBV7-8 and J is TRBJ1-5; D unresolved. There are 14 residues in the CDR3. V was pared by 3 bases and J by 4 bases, with 10 bases between. Looked up from germline, CDR1 is SGHVS and CDR2 is FQNEAQ. CDR3 bases: TGTGCCAGCAGCTTCCTTCCAACTAATCAGCCCCAGCATTTT. As protein: CASSFLPTNQPQHF.

The genes are TRBV3-1 (or the pseudogene TRBV3-2) and TRBJ1-4; D remains unclear. CDR1 is LGHDT, CDR2 YNNKEL, per germline (reference sequence). V was cut by 2 bases and J by 0 bases, with 7 bases left in between. The CDR3 is 15 residues long. This chain's CDR3 is CASSQMRATNEKLFF. The CDR3 nucleotides read TGTGCCAGCAGCCAAATGAGGGCAACTAATGAAAAACTGTTTTTT.

The rearrangement links TRBV28 to TRBJ2-5, with 7 bases fitting TRBD1. This CDR3 is 15 amino acids long. With V trimmed by 5 bases and J by 4 bases, 10 bases remained unmatched. Germline-derived CDR1 and CDR2 are MDHEN and SYDVKM. This CDR3 is CASSLVRTGAETQYF. In DNA form, the CDR3 reads TGTGCCAGCAGTCTTGTTAGGACAGGAGCAGAGACCCAGTACTTC. The full variable domain, with the rest looked up from reference TRBV28 and TRBJ2-5, is DVKVTQSSRYLVKRTGEKVFLECVQDMDHENMFWYRQDPGLGLRLIYFSYDVKMKEKGDIPEGYSVSREKKERFSLILESASTNQTSMYLCASSLVRTGAETQYFGPGTRLLVL.